This entry is about one TCR beta chain. What antigen it recognizes has not been identified. Base qualities were left out, and no much larger clone turns up one base away. The entry originates in a study of shared clonotypes between healthy human individuals (dated by TCRdb to 2018 to 2020). Describing the broader study: Three men and two women, aged 18 to 49 years, made up the cohort. Between about 0.94 and 10 billion PBMCs per donor were obtained by leukapheresis. For each donor, three plates each were used for CD4 naive and CD4 memory, two plates were used for CD8 naive, and one plate was used for CD8 memory. Different laboratories and diverse techniques were used to prepare libraries and sequence TCR repertoires, to increase sequencing depth and limit assay-specific biases. The study deeply sequenced blood TCR repertoires of five healthy adults to estimate repertoire size and the extent of clonotype sharing between individuals. Broader findings and caveats from the paper: Because the study included a small number of donors, the genetic and exposure-history diversity represented was limited. Even with the large sequencing depth, rarefaction of the sorted-subset datasets indicated that sequencing was incomplete. Compared with non-shared clonotypes, clonotypes shared by all four sorted-subset donors had higher generation probabilities. Sampling was limited to blood, and TCR repertoires in tissue likely differ from TCR repertoires in blood. When a handful of donors were compared, the shared fraction of clonotypes was 5% to 6.5% for naive CD4, roughly 3.4% for naive CD8, 2.3% for memory CD4, and about 0.36% for memory CD8. Based on pairwise subsampling, the degree of clonotype sharing among donors was expected to be affected by sequencing depth. Estimated clonotype richness was generally larger for naive than for memory subsets.

The germline V gene yields MNHNS for CDR1 and SASEGT for CDR2. Unmatched junction bases come to 0, with V trimmed by 6 bases and J by 3 bases. Spanning cysteine to phenylalanine, the CDR3 consists of 13 amino acids. Only the CDR3 region is kept as DNA, spanning 39 bases read in frame from base 1. Using the deep immunoSEQ assay, TCR CDR3 regions were amplified from genomic DNA by multiplex PCR. Genomic DNA extracted from each cell subset was distributed evenly over all wells of several immunoSEQ 96-well plates, and each plate served as one replicate. For sorted subsets, each replicate PCR was loaded with 150 to 250 ng genomic DNA, equivalent to about 30,000 T cell genomes. The purified libraries were quantified using a Qubit 3.0 fluorometer, sized with a Bioanalyzer 2100, and then quantified again using the KAPA Library Quantification kit. Each immunoSEQ 96-well plate was sequenced on its own single-read 150-cycle Illumina NextSeq 550 flow cell. In the paper's pipeline: Because only junctional sequences without quality scores were contained in the immunoSEQ output, filtering matching that applied to full-length reads could not be performed. To assign V/J genes and CDR3, sequences were annotated using PyIR, a Python wrapper for IgBLAST v1.9, with IMGT germline references. Any read was removed if the V/J assignment was weak (E-value above 1e-6), the CDR3 was missing, or the read contained stop codons, out-of-frame junctions, or ambiguous translated residues. V3J clonotypes were defined by identical inferred V gene, J gene, and CDR3 amino acid sequence. To compute the percentage overlap between repertoires, the number of shared unique clonotypes was divided by the size of the smaller repertoire. RTK rarefaction, the Chao1 estimator, and Recon v2.1 estimates of unobserved clonotypes were used to assess repertoire richness. Generation probabilities were computed with OLGA for all TCRbeta clonotypes obtained by the gDNA method from a handful of donors. TCRdb holds this immuneACCESS table with in-frame rearrangements only. Some clones are missing; in checked studies, unresolved V genes explain under half, and the rest has no known cause. That table is the source of V, J and clone size, and D and trimming were worked out from the DNA. The sample records around 1,900,000 clones, 80% to 95% of which are singletons. The ten largest account for under 2% of the sample.

CD8 naive samples consisted of CD45RO-negative cells that were positively selected for CCR7, yielding a CD45RA+CCR7+ population without TemRA cells. The donors were healthy, HIV-negative adults with no recently reported acute infections or vaccinations. Every donor was a Caucasian adult residing in Nashville, Tennessee, USA. After blood collection by leukapheresis, PBMCs were isolated using Ficoll-Histopaque density gradient centrifugation and then cryopreserved in the vapor phase of liquid nitrogen. Purity and quantity of every magnetically sorted T cell population were checked by analytical flow cytometry. Each sorted fraction had its genomic DNA isolated and then quantified by UV absorbance on a Nanodrop 2000c.

The material sequenced was naive CD8+ T cells from PBMCs. The cell subset or site label for this specimen denotes: CD45RA+CCR7+. The chain is assembled from TRBV6-1 and TRBJ2-5, with TRBD2 identical over 11 junction bases. The clonotype comes from a man aged 18 to 35 in good health. Some clones in this sample may be carry-over from other donors' samples. The CDR3 sequence is CASRGLAEETQYF. Read as DNA, the sequence is TGTGCCAGCAGGGGACTAGCGGAAGAGACCCAGTACTTC.